These 25 T cell receptor beta chains came from one sample sequenced in a study of PD-1 blockade in mismatch repair-deficient tumors. Some clones are missing from TCRdb's copy, which holds only in-frame ones; the method was immunoSEQ multiplex PCR. The profile shows approximately 100,000 clones, under 90% of them singletons. The input for sequencing was peripheral blood, taken less than 37 weeks after starting pembrolizumab. These receptors were obtained from an adult with mismatch repair-deficient cancer.

The J gene is TRBJ1-1, the V gene TRBV7-3; 11 nucleotides line up with TRBD1. J gave up 4 bases and V 6 bases, and 10 bases lay outside the gene matches. The CDR3 extends over 16 amino acids. In germline, CDR1 is SGHTA, CDR2 FQGTGA. CDR3 sequence: CASRLDRGPACTEAFF. As DNA, the CDR3 is TGTGCCAGCAGATTGGACAGGGGGCCAGCGTGCACTGAAGCTTTCTTT. The full variable domain, its missing parts supplied by reference TRBV7-3 and TRBJ1-1, is GAGVSQTPSNKVTEKGKYVELRCDPISGHTALYWYRQSLGQGPEFLIYFQGTGAADDSGLPNDRFFAVRPEGSVSTLKIQRTERGDSAVYLCASRLDRGPACTEAFFGQGTRLTVV.

About this clone: The DNA is left out, because the CDR3 cannot be placed on it with certainty; the CDR3 is given as TCRdb lists it. The V gene is TRBV2, the J gene TRBJ1-1. The CDR3 extends over 15 residues, inclusive of both ends. Germline V gene data show CDR1 as SNHLY and CDR2 as FYNNEI. CDR3: CASSEFRGRNTEAFF.

The count of this clone is one. The chain carries TRBV7-9 and TRBJ2-1; the D is unclear. Germline V gene sequence: CDR1 SEHNR, CDR2 FQNEAQ (reference sequence). This CDR3 contains 13 residues. V lost 5 bases and J lost 8, with 13 bases in between. The CDR3 region is CASSLDILDEQFF. The CDR3 coding sequence is TGTGCCAGCAGCCTAGATATATTGGATGAGCAGTTCTTC. Drawing the rest from reference TRBV7-9 and TRBJ2-1, the complete variable domain is DTGVSQNPRHKITKRGQNVTFRCDPISEHNRLYWYRQTLGQGPEFLTYFQNEAQLEKSRLLSDRFSAERPKGSFSTLEIQRTEQGDSAMYLCASSLDILDEQFFGPGTRLTVL.

The chain has TRBV7-9 and TRBJ2-1, with 15 bases identical to TRBD2. V dropped 5 bases and J dropped 4; count of bases not matched to a gene: 9. Germline CDR1 and CDR2: SEHNR and FQNEAQ (reference sequence). The CDR3 is made up of 18 amino acids. The CDR3 nucleotides read TGTGCCAGCAGCCGAGGACTAGCGGGAGGGCCTCTATACAATGAGCAGTTCTTC. Its translation is CASSRGLAGGPLYNEQFF. Based on the CDR3 plus reference TRBV7-9 and TRBJ2-1, the full variable domain is DTGVSQNPRHKITKRGQNVTFRCDPISEHNRLYWYRQTLGQGPEFLTYFQNEAQLEKSRLLSDRFSAERPKGSFSTLEIQRTEQGDSAMYLCASSRGLAGGPLYNEQFFGPGTRLTVL.

This chain connects TRBV5-1 to TRBJ2-1; no clear D. Germline CDR1 and CDR2: SGHRS and YFSETQ. Trimming took 2 bases from V and 4 from J, leaving 7 bases between them. This CDR3 is 13 amino acids long. Written as DNA, the CDR3 is TGCGCCAGCAGCTTAGGCGTATACAATGAGCAGTTCTTC. Translating it yields CASSLGVYNEQFF.

The chain joins TRBV27 to TRBJ2-2; 9 bases fit TRBD2. The V and J ends lost 6 bases and 0 bases, in that order; junction bases with no gene match: 5. This CDR3 is built from 16 residues. In germline, CDR1 is MNHEY, CDR2 SMNVEV (reference sequence). Here the CDR3 reads CASRISGSSNTGELFF. CDR3 bases: TGTGCCAGCAGGATTAGCGGGAGCTCGAACACCGGGGAGCTGTTTTTT.

J is TRBJ1-5 and V is TRBV16, with D unresolved. The germline V gene has CDR1 KGHSY and CDR2 FQNENV. The V and J ends lost 0 bases and 2 bases respectively, with 5 bases between them. The CDR3 runs 14 residues. The CDR3 DNA sequence: TGTGCCAGCAGCCAATCCCCCGGCAATCAGCCCCAGCATTTT. Amino acid sequence: CASSQSPGNQPQHF. The full variable domain, its missing parts supplied by reference TRBV16 and TRBJ1-5, is GEEVAQTPKHLVRGEGQKAKLYCAPIKGHSYVFWYQQVLKNEFKFLISFQNENVFDETGMPKERFSAKCLPNSPCSLEIQATKLEDSAVYFCASSQSPGNQPQHFGDGTRLSIL.

This sequence joins TRBV7-2 and TRBJ1-2; D gene ambiguous. Germline V gene data show CDR1 as SGHTA and CDR2 as FQGNSA. Trimming took off 6 bases at V and 6 bases at J, with 14 bases between the two ends. The CDR3 spans 13 residues. CDR3: CASSQGTQNGYTF. In DNA form, the CDR3 reads TGTGCCAGCAGTCAAGGTACTCAGAATGGCTACACCTTC.

CDR3 DNA: TGTGCCAGCAGCGTAGGGGTACCGGACACTGAAGCTTTCTTT. Amino acids: CASSVGVPDTEAFF. This chain links TRBV9 with TRBJ1-1; D uncertain. The germline V gene has CDR1 SGDLS and CDR2 YYNGEE. The CDR3 runs to 14 residues. The ends were cut back, 0 bases at V and 3 bases at J, with 9 bases in the middle.

The chain recombines TRBV6-1 with TRBJ1-5; no firm D call. This CDR3 spans 13 amino acids. Germline CDR1 MNHNS, CDR2 SASEGT. V was trimmed by 6 bases and J by 3 bases, leaving 9 bases between them. CDR3 sequence reads: CASSRRDNQPQHF. In nucleotides, the CDR3 is TGTGCCAGCAGCCGGCGGGACAATCAGCCCCAGCATTTT.

The gene calls are TRBV25-1 and TRBJ2-5; 7 nucleotides line up with TRBD2. Per the germline V gene, CDR1 is MGHDK and CDR2 is SYGVNS. The V gene end was trimmed by 2 bases and the J gene end by 1 base; junction bases not matched to a gene: 13. The CDR3 has 18 residues. The CDR3 protein is CASSEKIASGVFQETQYF. CDR3 coding DNA: TGTGCCAGCAGTGAAAAAATAGCTAGCGGAGTGTTCCAAGAGACCCAGTACTTC.

This clone was seen once. The chain uses TRBV28 and TRBJ2-5; D tentatively reads TRBD1 or TRBD2 (6 bases each). The CDR3 has 17 amino acids. The ends were cut back, 2 bases at V and 5 bases at J, with 21 bases in the middle. Germline CDR1 reads MDHEN; CDR2 reads SYDVKM. The chain's CDR3 is CASSLEWGAVTVETQYF. In DNA, the CDR3 is TGTGCCAGCAGTTTAGAGTGGGGGGCCGTCACCGTGGAGACCCAGTACTTC.

This clone was recorded only once. One end of the junction varies from germline; a read error may be responsible. The chain employs TRBV4-1 and TRBJ2-5; D assignment may be TRBD1 or TRBD2 (5 bases each). The V gene's germline CDR1 is MGHRA and CDR2 YSYEKL. The CDR3 spans 12 residues. CDR3 residues: CASSQEGEIQYF. In DNA, the CDR3 is TGCGCCAGCAGCCAAGAGGGGGAGATCCAGTACTTC.

Only a few counts were recorded for this clone. This sequence joins TRBV19 and TRBJ1-2, with a weak D call TRBD1 (5 bases). V lost 1 base and J lost 8, with 17 bases in between. The CDR3 sequence is 15 residues long. Germline V gene lookup returns CDR1 LNHDA and CDR2 SQIVND (reference sequence). The CDR3 reads CASSIVAKGTGGYTF. For the CDR3, the DNA is TGTGCCAGTAGTATAGTAGCGAAAGGGACTGGCGGCTACACCTTC.

This clone came up once. The chain recombines TRBV9 with TRBJ2-7; D may match TRBD1 or TRBD2 (5 bases each). With 0 bases removed from V and 0 bases from J, the gap between germline ends came to 10 bases. The CDR3 sequence is 15 residues long. Germline V gene data show CDR1 as SGDLS and CDR2 as YYNGEE. CDR3 nucleotide sequence: TGTGCCAGCAGCGTAGATATCGGGGCCTCCTACGAGCAGTACTTC. Translating gives CASSVDIGASYEQYF.

V and J are TRBV6-5 and TRBJ2-1; 11 nucleotides match TRBD2. Per the germline V gene, CDR1 is MNHEY and CDR2 is SVGAGI. This CDR3 has 16 amino acids. Unmatched junction bases numbered 12, after V lost 4 bases and J lost 10 bases. CDR3 nucleotides: TGTGCCAGCAGTTCCCGGGCTAGCGGGAGGCGCTGGGAGCAGTTCTTC. It translates to CASSSRASGRRWEQFF.

This clone was counted a single time. The chain uses TRBV11-3 and TRBJ1-1; maybe TRBD1 (5 bases). The CDR3 loop spans 14 amino acids. Trimming took 6 bases from V and 4 from J, leaving 15 bases between them. Germline V CDR1 and CDR2: SGHNT, YENEEA. The CDR3 coding sequence is TGTGCCAGCAGAGATAGGGGAAGACTCACTGAAGCTTTCTTT. Its translation: CASRDRGRLTEAFF.

The chain joins TRBV2 to TRBJ1-1; no reliable D call. Trimming cost V 5 bases and J 6 bases, with 13 bases left between them. This CDR3 has 13 amino acids. CDR1 is SNHLY and CDR2 is FYNNEI in the germline V gene. The CDR3 region is CASSFREEAEAFF. CDR3 nucleotide sequence: TGTGCCAGCAGTTTTAGGGAGGAGGCTGAAGCTTTCTTT.

This clone was counted between two and nine times. The CDR3 loop is CAWSGRQEVYTEAFF. The CDR3, as DNA: TGTGCCTGGAGTGGACGGCAAGAGGTCTACACTGAAGCTTTCTTT. This rearrangement joins TRBV30 to TRBJ1-1; no firm D call. The ends were cut back, 1 base at V and 3 bases at J, with 15 bases in the middle. CDR3 length: 15 amino acids. Germline V CDR1 and CDR2: GTSNPN, SVGIG (reference sequence).

The chain couples TRBV12-5 to TRBJ1-1, with TRBD1 matching over 9 bases. CDR1 LGHNT and CDR2 FRNRAP come from the germline V gene. V shed 0 bases, J shed 2 bases, and the junction held 16 bases outside the gene matches. The CDR3 extends over 20 amino acids. CDR3 bases: TGTGCTAGTGGTTTGGTACTCGGTACAAGGGGACAGGGACCCAACACTGAAGCTTTCTTT. Amino acids: CASGLVLGTRGQGPNTEAFF.

There are a few counts of this clone. This chain links TRBV5-1 with TRBJ2-7, with D maybe TRBD2 (6 bases). The CDR3 spans 15 residues. Germline CDR1 reads SGHRS; CDR2 reads YFSETQ. V dropped 4 bases and J dropped 0 bases, with 14 bases sitting between them. In DNA, the CDR3 is TGCGCCAGCAGCCGAGACGGGGGTGGCTCCTACGAGCAGTACTTC. This encodes CASSRDGGGSYEQYF.

In this sample, this clone turned up a few times. CDR3 in amino acids: CASSQVLAGDYEQYF. CDR3 in DNA: TGCGCCAGCAGCCAAGTTCTAGCGGGAGACTACGAGCAGTACTTC. This chain uses TRBV4-1 with TRBJ2-7; 10 bases agree with TRBD2. The CDR3 contains 15 residues. V was pared by 1 base and J by 3 bases, with 3 bases of the junction left unmatched. Germline CDR1 is MGHRA and CDR2 is YSYEKL.

The CDR3 bases are TGCGCCAGCTCGTGGGCGGGAGGAGGCGAAATCACCGGGGAGCTGTTTTTT. The encoded protein is CASSWAGGGEITGELFF. The rearrangement joins TRBV5-1 to TRBJ2-2, with 8 bases that match TRBD2. The CDR3 runs to 17 residues. The germline V gene encodes CDR1 SGHRS and CDR2 YFSETQ. V was clipped by 7 bases and J by 4 bases; unmatched bases: 15.

This clone has a handful of counts. V gene TRBV5-1 combines with J gene TRBJ2-2, with D hard to call. The CDR3 is 16 amino acids. With 4 bases removed from V and 2 bases from J, the gap between germline ends came to 15 bases. The germline gives CDR1 SGHRS, CDR2 YFSETQ. The CDR3 DNA reads TGCGCCAGCAGCCCTCAAGGCCCTCTTAACACCGGGGAGCTGTTTTTT. Translation: CASSPQGPLNTGELFF.

The CDR3 protein is CASSVQGYYEQYF. The CDR3 bases are TGTGCCAGCAGCGTACAGGGGTACTACGAGCAGTACTTC. The gene calls are TRBV6-1 and TRBJ2-7, with 7 bases matching TRBD1. Germline loops: CDR1 MNHNS, CDR2 SASEGT. The V and J ends lost 6 bases and 3 bases, in that order; junction bases with no gene match: 5. The CDR3 extends over 13 amino acids.